Each of the 26 T cell receptor beta chains below was sequenced from the same sample in a study of OX40 agonist ivuxolimab in advanced cancers. Sequencing used immunoSEQ multiplex PCR; TCRdb keeps in-frame clones, though not all of them. Among approximately 35,000 clones, approximately 89% were seen once, and the ten largest hold about 35%. This specimen was CD4+ or CD8+ T cells sorted from blood, taken in a trial of the OX40 agonist ivuxolimab. These receptors originate from an adult with an advanced solid tumor such as melanoma, head and neck, liver or kidney cancer.

The chain is built from TRBV15 and TRBJ2-3, with D uncertain. The CDR3 contains 16 residues. Trimming took off 2 bases at V and 4 bases at J, with 16 bases between the two ends. Germline V gene data show CDR1 as LNHNV and CDR2 as YYDKDF (reference sequence). The CDR3 spells CATSRLTRDLADTQYF. DNA of the CDR3: TGTGCCACCAGCAGACTTACACGAGACTTGGCAGATACGCAGTATTTT.

V and J are TRBV9 and TRBJ2-5; TRBD1 aligns across 12 bases. The CDR3 consists of 16 residues. Germline CDR1 reads SGDLS; CDR2 reads YYNGEE. Unmatched junction bases numbered 7, after V lost 3 bases and J lost 4 bases. The CDR3 sequence: CASSAPRDRGPETQYF. The CDR3 DNA follows: TGTGCCAGCAGCGCCCCCCGGGACAGGGGGCCAGAGACCCAGTACTTC.

V and J are TRBV5-6 and TRBJ2-6; 10 bases align to TRBD1. Germline V gene sequence: CDR1 SGHDT, CDR2 YYEEEE. This CDR3 has 17 residues. V shed 4 bases, J shed 3 bases, and the junction held 7 bases outside the gene matches. Written as DNA, the CDR3 is TGTGCCAGCAGCGATGGACAGGGGGGAATTGGGGCCAACGTCCTGACTTTC. The encoded protein is CASSDGQGGIGANVLTF.

This clone has just one count. The chain combines TRBV9 with TRBJ2-3, with 7 bases matching TRBD2. This CDR3 is 16 amino acids long. From germline, CDR1 is SGDLS and CDR2 YYNGEE. The V and J ends lost 1 base and 2 bases, in that order; junction bases with no gene match: 7. The chain's CDR3 is CASSVLGLGPTDTQYF. In nucleotides, the CDR3 is TGTGCCAGCAGCGTATTAGGACTAGGGCCCACAGATACGCAGTATTTT.

The V gene is TRBV7-3, the J gene TRBJ2-7; 11 nucleotides line up with TRBD1. V lost 2 bases and J lost 3; bases outside the gene matches: 3. The CDR3 length is 15 residues. Germline loops: CDR1 SGHTA, CDR2 FQGTGA. The CDR3 DNA reads TGTGCCAGCAGCTTAGGACAGGGGGCTGGCTACGAGCAGTACTTC. It is translated as CASSLGQGAGYEQYF.

The V call is TRBV29-1, the J call TRBJ1-1; D uncertain. The CDR3 contains 12 residues. Trimming pared 6 bases from V and 1 base from J, leaving 9 bases between. In germline, CDR1 is SQVTM, CDR2 ANQGSEA. The DNA for the CDR3 is TGCAGCGTCGACTCCGGGAACACTGAAGCTTTCTTT. Protein product: CSVDSGNTEAFF. Drawing the rest from reference TRBV29-1 and TRBJ1-1, the complete variable domain is SAVISQKPSRDICQRGTSLTIQCQVDSQVTMMFWYRQQPGQSLTLIATANQGSEATYESGFVIDKFPISRPNLTFSTLTVSNMSPEDSSIYLCSVDSGNTEAFFGQGTRLTVV.

This clone occurred a few times. The chain carries TRBV11-1 and TRBJ2-7; D remains unclear. The CDR3 totals 14 residues. The V gene's germline CDR1 is SGHAT and CDR2 FQDESV (reference sequence). V lost 5 bases to trimming and J lost 2 bases, with 13 bases between them. In nucleotides, the CDR3 is TGTGCCAGCAGCCAATGGACGTCGGCCTACGAGCAGTACTTC. Translation gives CASSQWTSAYEQYF.

This clone was observed a few times. The chain carries TRBV9 and TRBJ1-4; D is unresolved. The CDR3 is 12 amino acids. Germline loops: CDR1 SGDLS, CDR2 YYNGEE. The V gene lost 7 bases and the J gene lost 2 bases, with 6 bases spanning the gap. CDR3 in amino acids: CASGSTNEKLFF. The CDR3, as DNA: TGTGCCAGCGGAAGTACTAATGAAAAACTGTTTTTT.

The chain links TRBV7-9 to TRBJ1-1, with a weak D call TRBD1 (6 bases). The germline V gene has CDR1 SEHNR and CDR2 FQNEAQ (reference sequence). The CDR3 loop spans 14 amino acids. V shed 1 base and J shed 3 bases, with 9 bases lying between them. The CDR3 DNA is TGTGCCAGCAGCTTAGGCCAGGGGTACACTGAAGCTTTCTTT. This encodes CASSLGQGYTEAFF. Full variable domain (outside the CDR3, taken from reference TRBV7-9 and TRBJ1-1): DTGVSQNPRHKITKRGQNVTFRCDPISEHNRLYWYRQTLGQGPEFLTYFQNEAQLEKSRLLSDRFSAERPKGSFSTLEIQRTEQGDSAMYLCASSLGQGYTEAFFGQGTRLTVV.

This chain links TRBV5-6 with TRBJ1-1; D perhaps matches TRBD1 (5 bases). Germline V lookup: CDR1 SGHDT, CDR2 YYEEEE. The germline V and J ends were trimmed by 0 bases and 0 bases, with 15 bases remaining between them. This CDR3 spans 17 amino acids. Here the CDR3 DNA reads TGTGCCAGCAGCTTGGCCAATCTCGGGACGGTGAACACTGAAGCTTTCTTT. Translation gives CASSLANLGTVNTEAFF.

The V gene is TRBV6-5, the J gene TRBJ2-2; no firm D call. Deletions cut 6 bases from V and 10 bases from J, with 15 bases between. The germline V gene has CDR1 MNHEY and CDR2 SVGAGI. The CDR3 extends over 13 amino acids. The CDR3 bases are TGTGCCAGCAGCACCTCAAGTTGGGCGGAGCTGTTTTTT. This translates into CASSTSSWAELFF.

The genes are TRBV4-1 and TRBJ2-3, with 11 bases matching TRBD2. The CDR3 consists of 17 residues. From germline, CDR1 is MGHRA and CDR2 YSYEKL. The trim removed 0 bases at V and 1 base at J, leaving 3 bases unmatched. The CDR3 nucleotides are TGCGCCAGCAGCCAAGAAGAACTAGCGGGGGGCACAGATACGCAGTATTTT. Amino acids: CASSQEELAGGTDTQYF.

The genes are TRBV27 and TRBJ2-1; a possible D gene is TRBD2 (7 bases). Germline lookup yields CDR1 MNHEY and CDR2 SMNVEV (reference sequence). The CDR3 covers 15 residues. CDR3: CPPVLGGVFYNEQFF. The CDR3 bases are TGTCCTCCCGTCTTAGGGGGGGTCTTCTACAATGAGCAGTTCTTC.

The V gene is TRBV9, the J gene TRBJ2-1; D remains unclear. Per the germline V gene, CDR1 is SGDLS and CDR2 is YYNGEE. The V and J ends lost 7 bases and 0 bases respectively, with 5 bases between them. The CDR3 is 12 amino acids. The CDR3 nucleotides are TGTGCCAGCGAAGGCTCCTACAATGAGCAGTTCTTC. Protein product: CASEGSYNEQFF.

The rearrangement joins TRBV7-2 to TRBJ2-7; no definite D call. Trimming took 7 bases from V and 5 from J, leaving 12 bases between them. The CDR3 is 12 amino acids. CDR1 and CDR2 from the germline V gene are SGHTA and FQGNSA. The CDR3: CASTPGVDEQYF. In DNA, the CDR3 is TGTGCCAGCACCCCCGGCGTAGACGAGCAGTACTTC.

The V and J genes are TRBV28 and TRBJ2-7, with D perhaps TRBD1 (5 bases). Germline CDR1 is MDHEN and CDR2 is SYDVKM. This CDR3 is built from 14 residues. V was trimmed by 8 bases and J by 7 bases, leaving 21 bases between them. The CDR3 region has the DNA TGTGCCAGCTTTGGGTCAGGGTTGCGAGAAGAGCAGTACTTC. Its protein is CASFGSGLREEQYF.

The chain uses TRBV6-5 and TRBJ2-3; 7 bases are a match to TRBD2. Germline V gene sequence: CDR1 MNHEY, CDR2 SVGAGI. Trimming at V came to 2 bases and at J to 6 bases, leaving 2 bases not matched to a gene. CDR3 length: 13 residues. The CDR3 DNA follows: TGTGCCAGCAGTTACGGGGGGGTGGATACGCAGTATTTT. It translates to CASSYGGVDTQYF.

This sequence joins TRBV5-6 and TRBJ1-2, with 11 bases fitting TRBD1. J lost 7 bases, V lost 4 bases, and 15 bases had no gene match. The CDR3 covers 17 residues. Germline CDR1 and CDR2: SGHDT and YYEEEE. The CDR3 region is CASSLFTGTGGRGGYTF. CDR3 coding DNA: TGTGCCAGCAGCCTTTTCACTGGGACAGGGGGGCGTGGTGGCTACACCTTC.

The V and J genes are TRBV7-2 and TRBJ2-7; D gene uncertain. The CDR3 is 12 residues long. V dropped 4 bases and J dropped 3 bases, with 7 bases sitting between them. Germline CDR1 is SGHTA and CDR2 is FQGNSA. CDR3 sequence reads: CASSSGIYEQYF. The CDR3 bases are TGTGCCAGCAGCTCCGGTATCTACGAGCAGTACTTC.

This clone was seen only once. The chain is built from TRBV7-8 and TRBJ2-7; D is unresolved. Trimming removed 2 bases from V and 0 bases from J, with 8 bases in between. Germline CDR1 reads SGHVS; CDR2 reads FQNEAQ. CDR3 length equals 14 residues. CDR3 in amino acids: CASSLPTASYEQYF. In DNA form, the CDR3 reads TGTGCCAGCAGCTTACCGACGGCCTCCTACGAGCAGTACTTC.

This CDR3 reads CASSYQGASTEAFF. As DNA, the CDR3 is TGTGCCAGCAGTTATCAGGGGGCCAGTACTGAAGCTTTCTTT. V gene TRBV27 combines with J gene TRBJ1-1, with 8 bases lining up with TRBD1. Germline trimming cut 4 bases from V and 5 bases from J; bases unmatched to any gene: 6. The CDR3 runs 14 residues. Germline V gene data show CDR1 as MNHEY and CDR2 as SMNVEV (reference sequence).

The CDR3 here is CASSEIGETYEQYF. The CDR3 DNA follows: TGTGCCAGCAGTGAAATAGGGGAAACCTACGAGCAGTACTTC. V gene TRBV6-1 combines with J gene TRBJ2-7; TRBD1 is a possible D gene (5 bases). This CDR3 spans 14 amino acids. Germline assignment: CDR1 MNHNS and CDR2 SASEGT. V gave up 2 bases and J gave up 2 bases, with 10 bases separating them.

The CDR3 bases are TGTGCCAGCAGTTACGCAGGGCCAGATACGCAGTATTTT. This gives the protein CASSYAGPDTQYF. The V gene is TRBV2, the J gene TRBJ2-3; TRBD1 is a possible D gene (5 bases). V dropped 5 bases and J dropped 4 bases, with 10 bases sitting between them. The CDR3 has 13 residues. Germline V gene sequence: CDR1 SNHLY, CDR2 FYNNEI.

The genes are TRBV5-1 and TRBJ2-1, with 7 bases fitting TRBD1. The CDR3 has 16 residues. The germline V gene encodes CDR1 SGHRS and CDR2 YFSETQ. Trimming removed 5 bases from V and 3 bases from J; junction bases left unmatched: 11. Here the CDR3 reads CASSQGGRDIYNEQFF. The CDR3, as DNA: TGCGCCAGCAGTCAAGGGGGCCGTGATATCTACAATGAGCAGTTCTTC.

The genes are TRBV5-1 and TRBJ2-1; D is unresolved. This CDR3 comprises 12 residues. V gave up 1 base and J gave up 10 bases, with 9 bases separating them. Germline values: CDR1 SGHRS, CDR2 YFSETQ. The CDR3 region is CASSLTGEEQFF. CDR3 nucleotide sequence: TGCGCCAGCAGCTTGACGGGCGAGGAGCAGTTCTTC.

This sequence joins TRBV27 and TRBJ2-2, with D possibly called TRBD1 or TRBD2 (5 bases each). The germline V gene encodes CDR1 MNHEY and CDR2 SMNVEV (reference sequence). This CDR3 region has 14 residues. Trimming shortened V by 8 bases and J by 8 bases, and 18 bases separated the two germline ends. The CDR3 loop reads CASGPGPTPGELFF. The CDR3 DNA follows: TGTGCCAGCGGACCGGGACCTACACCGGGGGAGCTGTTTTTT.